Each of the 25 T cell receptor beta chains below was sequenced from the same sample in a study of blood T cell repertoires in COVID-19. Data came from immunoSEQ multiplex PCR; TCRdb stores just in-frame clones and leaves some out. Altogether fewer than 350,000 clones are present, around 89% being singletons, with the ten largest covering approximately 4.6%. Source material: peripheral blood. The receptors shown here come from a man between 35 and 55 years old with acute or convalescent COVID-19.

V gene TRBV5-4 combines with J gene TRBJ2-1; 11 positions agree with TRBD1. The length of the CDR3 is 15 residues. The junction had 3 bases not matched to a gene; V was cut back by 3 bases and J by 4 bases. Germline assignment: CDR1 SGHNT and CDR2 YYREEE (reference sequence). CDR3 amino acids: CASSSGTGGYNEQFF. The DNA of the CDR3 is TGTGCCAGCAGCTCCGGGACAGGGGGATACAATGAGCAGTTCTTC.

This clone showed up just a few times. The chain is built from TRBV19 and TRBJ1-1; D possibly corresponds to TRBD1 (6 bases). Germline V gives CDR1 LNHDA, CDR2 SQIVND (reference sequence). The length of the CDR3 is 12 residues. Trimming removed 9 bases from V and 2 bases from J, with 10 bases in between. The CDR3 loop is CASQQGNTEAFF. In nucleotides, the CDR3 is TGTGCCAGCCAACAGGGTAACACTGAAGCTTTCTTT. The complete variable domain, with remaining parts taken from reference TRBV19 and TRBJ1-1, reads DGGITQSPKYLFRKEGQNVTLSCEQNLNHDAMYWYRQDPGQGLRLIYYSQIVNDFQKGDIAEGYSVSREKKESFPLTVTSAQKNPTAFYLCASQQGNTEAFFGQGTRLTVV.

The J gene is TRBJ1-1, the V gene TRBV19; tentatively, D is TRBD1 (6 bases). V lost 8 bases to trimming and J lost 3 bases, with 13 bases between them. The CDR3 is made up of 13 amino acids. The germline CDR1 and CDR2 sequences are LNHDA and SQIVND (reference sequence). The CDR3 DNA follows: TGTGCCAGTCAGGGGACCGGGGACACTGAAGCTTTCTTT. Translating gives CASQGTGDTEAFF.

The chain has TRBV7-9 and TRBJ2-2; 10 bases are a match to TRBD1. The CDR3 contains 16 residues. The J segment lost 3 bases and the V segment lost 4 bases, leaving 5 bases of the junction unmatched. Germline V CDR1 and CDR2: SEHNR, FQNEAQ (reference sequence). The CDR3 DNA sequence: TGTGCCAGCAGCTCCCCGGGACAGGGGCACACCGGGGAGCTGTTTTTT. Protein product: CASSSPGQGHTGELFF.

The chain combines TRBV6-5 with TRBJ2-5; D is unclear. V was shortened by 5 bases and J by 4 bases, with 17 bases between the two germline ends. This CDR3 contains 15 residues. Germline-derived CDR1 and CDR2 are MNHEY and SVGAGI. This chain's CDR3 is CASSPPGWAAETQYF. The CDR3 DNA reads TGTGCCAGCAGTCCCCCAGGATGGGCAGCAGAGACCCAGTACTTC.

This clone has a handful of counts. This chain joins TRBV4-1 and TRBJ1-5, with TRBD1 matching over 8 bases. CDR3 size: 15 residues. V lost 2 bases and J lost 4; bases outside the gene matches: 4. CDR1 is MGHRA and CDR2 is YSYEKL in the germline V gene. Written as DNA, the CDR3 is TGCGCCAGCAGCCAACAGACAGGGGAGAATCAGCCCCAGCATTTT. It translates to CASSQQTGENQPQHF.

CDR3 sequence: CASSLEAGEWDEQFF. The CDR3 nucleotides are TGCGCCAGCAGCTTGGAAGCAGGGGAATGGGATGAGCAGTTCTTC. The V and J genes are TRBV5-1 and TRBJ2-1; D perhaps matches TRBD1 (6 bases). Germline V CDR1 and CDR2: SGHRS, YFSETQ. The ends were cut back, 0 bases at V and 8 bases at J, with 15 bases in the middle. CDR3 size: 15 residues.

This rearrangement joins TRBV19 to TRBJ1-1; 8 bases are a match to TRBD1. Germline CDR1 reads LNHDA; CDR2 reads SQIVND (reference sequence). With V trimmed by 0 bases and J by 6 bases, 9 bases remained unmatched. This CDR3 comprises 16 residues. The CDR3 DNA reads as TGTGCCAGTAGTATAGATTACGGGACAGGACGGGCTGAAGCTTTCTTT. Translation gives CASSIDYGTGRAEAFF. Together with reference TRBV19 and TRBJ1-1, the CDR3 gives the full variable domain: DGGITQSPKYLFRKEGQNVTLSCEQNLNHDAMYWYRQDPGQGLRLIYYSQIVNDFQKGDIAEGYSVSREKKESFPLTVTSAQKNPTAFYLCASSIDYGTGRAEAFFGQGTRLTVV.

The chain is built from TRBV5-6 and TRBJ1-2; TRBD1 matches at 8 bases. Germline V gives CDR1 SGHDT, CDR2 YYEEEE. With V trimmed by 5 bases and J by 5 bases, 8 bases remained unmatched. This CDR3 is 14 amino acids long. The CDR3 protein is CASSFGQGVYGYTF. The CDR3 DNA sequence: TGTGCCAGCAGTTTCGGACAGGGCGTATATGGCTACACCTTC.

The chain is built from TRBV30 and TRBJ1-2; the D is unclear. CDR1 GTSNPN and CDR2 SVGIG come from the germline V gene (reference sequence). Trimming removed 1 base at V and 5 bases at J, with 11 bases between. The length of the CDR3 is 13 residues. CDR3 DNA sequence: TGTGCCTGGAGTGAGGTGGTGCGGTATGGCTACACCTTC. Translating gives CAWSEVVRYGYTF. Full variable domain (outside the CDR3, taken from reference TRBV30 and TRBJ1-2): SQTIHQWPATLVQPVGSPLSLECTVEGTSNPNLYWYRQAAGRGLQLLFYSVGIGQISSEVPQNLSASRPQDRQFILSSKKLLLSDSGFYLCAWSEVVRYGYTFGSGTRLTVV.

The chain uses TRBV2 and TRBJ1-1; no clear D gene. CDR3 length: 15 residues. Germline CDR1 and CDR2: SNHLY and FYNNEI. V lost 3 bases and J lost 0, with 11 bases in between. As DNA, the CDR3 is TGTGCCAGCAGTGAGTCCGGAGTTATGAACACTGAAGCTTTCTTT. This gives the protein CASSESGVMNTEAFF. Variable domain in full (rest from reference TRBV2 and TRBJ1-1): EPEVTQTPSHQVTQMGQEVILRCVPISNHLYFYWYRQILGQKVEFLVSFYNNEISEKSEIFDDQFSVERPDGSNFTLKIRSTKLEDSAMYFCASSESGVMNTEAFFGQGTRLTVV.

This clone was detected a few times. The chain uses TRBV7-2 and TRBJ1-2; D possibly corresponds to TRBD1 (5 bases). Trimming removed 3 bases at V and 5 bases at J, with 13 bases between. CDR3 length: 14 residues. CDR1 is SGHTA, CDR2 FQGNSA, per germline. CDR3 loop: CASSFAGIPYGYTF. The CDR3, as DNA: TGTGCCAGCAGCTTTGCAGGGATTCCTTATGGCTACACCTTC.

This clone has more than one count but fewer than ten. The CDR3 nucleotides are TGTGCCAGCAGACGGGGGTTGGAGGACATTCAGTACTTC. It yields the protein CASRRGLEDIQYF. The rearrangement joins TRBV6-5 to TRBJ2-4, with D maybe TRBD2 (6 bases). V lost 6 bases to trimming and J lost 8 bases, with 14 bases between them. CDR1 MNHEY and CDR2 SVGAGI come from the germline V gene. The CDR3 spans 13 residues.

The chain is built from TRBV5-1 and TRBJ1-1; D is perhaps TRBD1 (5 bases). The CDR3 totals 14 residues. Trimming removed 0 bases at V and 5 bases at J, with 11 bases between. CDR1 is SGHRS, CDR2 YFSETQ, per germline. This CDR3 is CASSLVGEGTEAFF. CDR3 coding DNA: TGCGCCAGCAGCTTGGTAGGGGAAGGTACTGAAGCTTTCTTT. The whole variable domain, filled in from reference TRBV5-1 and TRBJ1-1, reads KAGVTQTPRYLIKTRGQQVTLSCSPISGHRSVSWYQQTPGQGLQFLFEYFSETQRNKGNFPGRFSGRQFSNSRSEMNVSTLELGDSALYLCASSLVGEGTEAFFGQGTRLTVV.

The chain links TRBV24-1 to TRBJ2-3, with 9 bases matching TRBD1. The CDR3 sequence is 15 residues long. V was clipped by 5 bases and J by 0 bases; unmatched bases: 2. Looked up from germline, CDR1 is KGHDR and CDR2 is SFDVKD. In DNA form, the CDR3 reads TGTGCCACCAGTGTGGGACAGGGCAGCACAGATACGCAGTATTTT. Its protein product is CATSVGQGSTDTQYF.

The chain has TRBV6-5 and TRBJ1-5; 8 nucleotides line up with TRBD1. The CDR3 sequence is 14 residues long. J gave up 7 bases and V 8 bases, and 10 bases lay outside the gene matches. Germline lookup yields CDR1 MNHEY and CDR2 SVGAGI. CDR3 in amino acids: CASSRNDRGQPQHF. The CDR3 DNA follows: TGTGCCAGCTCCAGGAACGACAGGGGACAGCCCCAGCATTTT.

V and J are TRBV13 and TRBJ1-2; 10 bases match TRBD1. There are 15 residues in the CDR3. Germline CDR1 is PRHDT and CDR2 is FYEKMQ (reference sequence). Germline trimming cut 4 bases from V and 3 bases from J; bases unmatched to any gene: 5. The DNA of the CDR3 is TGTGCCAGCAGCTCTATGGACAGGGGGGACTATGGCTACACCTTC. This translates into CASSSMDRGDYGYTF.

This clone has only a few counts. The chain combines TRBV28 with TRBJ1-1, with D possibly matching TRBD1 (6 bases). The germline V gene encodes CDR1 MDHEN and CDR2 SYDVKM. This CDR3 has 13 residues. V was shortened by 10 bases and J by 0 bases, with 12 bases between the two germline ends. The CDR3 loop reads CATGDTLNTEAFF. The DNA of the CDR3 is TGTGCCACCGGGGACACTTTGAACACTGAAGCTTTCTTT.

This clone is a singleton in its sample. In nucleotides, the CDR3 is TGTGCCAGCAGTGTTTCATCCGGGGATAACACTGAAGCTTTCTTT. Translation gives CASSVSSGDNTEAFF. The chain employs TRBV25-1 and TRBJ1-1; D remains unclear. The V end lost 4 bases, the J end lost 2 bases, and 14 bases lay between the germline ends. Germline V gene lookup returns CDR1 MGHDK and CDR2 SYGVNS. CDR3 length equals 15 residues.

The rearrangement links TRBV19 to TRBJ1-5; D uncertain. This CDR3 region has 15 residues. V was shortened by 2 bases and J by 2 bases, with 10 bases between the two germline ends. CDR1 is LNHDA, CDR2 SQIVND, per germline (reference sequence). The DNA for the CDR3 is TGTGCCAGTAGTATAACGGGTAATCGCAATCAGCCCCAGCATTTT. Translating gives CASSITGNRNQPQHF.

This clone was found a few times. The chain combines TRBV10-3 with TRBJ2-3; D uncertain. Germline V CDR1 and CDR2: ENHRY, SYGVKD. Trimming took 8 bases from V and 4 from J, leaving 13 bases between them. This CDR3 region has 13 residues. DNA for the CDR3: TGTGCCATCGCTGCCTTAGTATCAGATACGCAGTATTTT. It yields the protein CAIAALVSDTQYF.

In this sample, this clone turned up a few times. The rearrangement uses TRBV3-1 (or the pseudogene TRBV3-2) and TRBJ1-2; D may be TRBD1 (6 bases). Trimming removed 4 bases at V and 7 bases at J, with 13 bases between. Germline V gives CDR1 LGHDT, CDR2 YNNKEL (reference sequence). CDR3 length equals 13 residues. CDR3 region: CASSPQGLSGYTF. CDR3 DNA sequence: TGTGCCAGCAGCCCCCAGGGGCTGTCTGGCTACACCTTC.

CDR3 sequence reads: CASSEGGTGPRPQHF. For the CDR3, the DNA is TGTGCCAGCAGTGAAGGGGGGACAGGGCCCCGGCCCCAGCATTTT. The V gene is TRBV6-1, the J gene TRBJ1-5; 9 nucleotides align to TRBD1. Germline lookup yields CDR1 MNHNS and CDR2 SASEGT. Trimming removed 1 base from V and 9 bases from J; junction bases left unmatched: 7. The CDR3 has 15 amino acids.

In this sample, this clone turned up a few times. This chain links TRBV5-4 with TRBJ1-1; TRBD1 matches 8 bases. The germline gives CDR1 SGHNT, CDR2 YYREEE (reference sequence). CDR3 length: 16 amino acids. J gave up 5 bases and V 1 base, and 10 bases lay outside the gene matches. This CDR3 is CASSLSLQGGNTEAFF. CDR3 sequence (DNA): TGTGCCAGCAGCTTGTCCCTACAGGGGGGGAATACTGAAGCTTTCTTT.

V and J are TRBV9 and TRBJ2-3; perhaps TRBD2 as D (5 bases). V dropped 0 bases and J dropped 7 bases, with 12 bases sitting between them. Germline V gene data show CDR1 as SGDLS and CDR2 as YYNGEE. The CDR3 covers 14 residues. CDR3 nucleotides: TGTGCCAGCAGCGTAGTTGCGGGTGGGAATACGCAGTATTTT. As protein: CASSVVAGGNTQYF.